This passage covers 18 T cell receptor beta chains from one sample sequenced in a study of cytomegalovirus exposure and HLA in healthy donors. Researchers ran the PCR with 60 Vbeta and 13 Jbeta primers. Sequencing was performed with immunoSEQ multiplex PCR; in TCRdb, only in-frame clones are kept and a portion is missing. The repertoire holds about 200,000 clones, 80% to 90% seen once, with roughly 1.3% in the top ten. The sequencing input was PBMCs. The receptors come from a man younger than 40 in good health and CMV-seronegative.

This clone came up a few times. This sequence joins TRBV6-5 and TRBJ1-2; tentative D call: TRBD1 (6 bases). The length of the CDR3 is 15 residues. V was clipped by 6 bases and J by 6 bases, with 20 bases between them. Germline CDR1 is MNHEY and CDR2 is SVGAGI. The CDR3 spells CASRTTAGAYDGYTF. The CDR3 DNA follows: TGTGCCAGCAGGACCACAGCGGGGGCGTATGATGGCTACACCTTC.

J is TRBJ2-7 and V is TRBV28; TRBD2 matches 8 bases. V trimming: 1 base; J trimming: 4 bases; junction bases outside the gene matches: 9. This CDR3 is 16 amino acids long. Germline V gene data show CDR1 as MDHEN and CDR2 as SYDVKM. CDR3 region: CASSLLSGSGDYEQYF. In nucleotides, the CDR3 is TGTGCCAGCAGTTTATTGAGTGGTAGCGGGGATTACGAGCAGTACTTC.

The chain is built from TRBV21-1 and TRBJ1-2; the table's D call, TRBD1, was not checked against the DNA. TRBV21-1 is designated a pseudogene. This CDR3 is built from 16 residues. CDR3 nucleotide sequence: TGTGCCAGCAGGTCTGCCGGAACAGGGACCCCCCCTGGCTACACCTTC. Translation gives CASRSAGTGTPPGYTF.

V gene TRBV5-4 combines with J gene TRBJ2-3; tentatively, D is TRBD2 (5 bases). CDR1 SGHNT and CDR2 YYREEE come from the germline V gene (reference sequence). The CDR3 spans 15 residues. Deletions cut 5 bases from V and 1 base from J, with 14 bases between. CDR3 residues: CASRPGMPGTDTQYF. The CDR3 coding sequence is TGTGCCAGCAGGCCGGGGATGCCTGGCACAGATACGCAGTATTTT.

V usage is TRBV4-2 and J usage is TRBJ1-6; D is unclear. The CDR3 spans 16 residues. Germline-derived CDR1 and CDR2 are LGHNA and YNFKEQ. V lost 4 bases and J lost 12, with 22 bases in between. The DNA for the CDR3 is TGTGCCAGCAGCCGACTAAGCGGTTCCCCGCGAGGACCCCTCCACTTT. Protein: CASSRLSGSPRGPLHF.

This rearrangement joins TRBV11-2 to TRBJ2-1; maybe TRBD2 (7 bases). The germline gives CDR1 SGHAT, CDR2 FQNNGV. Trimming left V 0 bases short and J 6 bases short, with 18 bases between. The CDR3 is 17 amino acids. The CDR3 loop reads CASSLDLGRGRSNEQFF. CDR3 sequence (DNA): TGTGCCAGCAGCTTAGACCTCGGGCGGGGGCGCAGCAATGAGCAGTTCTTC.

CDR3 protein: CSARQGDYGYTF. The DNA for the CDR3 is TGCAGCGCACGACAGGGAGACTATGGCTACACCTTC. V gene TRBV29-1 combines with J gene TRBJ1-2, with TRBD1 identical over 7 bases. With V trimmed by 7 bases and J by 3 bases, 5 bases remained unmatched. CDR1 and CDR2 from the germline V gene are SQVTM and ANQGSEA. This CDR3 spans 12 amino acids.

The chain carries TRBV19 and TRBJ1-2; 7 bases match TRBD1. This CDR3 is 16 amino acids long. Germline V gene sequence: CDR1 LNHDA, CDR2 SQIVND (reference sequence). V lost 4 bases to trimming and J lost 4 bases; unmatched junction nucleotides: 12. This CDR3 reads CASSTLRTGALYGYTF. As DNA, the CDR3 is TGTGCCAGTAGTACTTTACGGACAGGCGCGCTCTATGGCTACACCTTC.

The chain is built from TRBV5-6 and TRBJ2-7; 8 bases agree with TRBD1. The junction had 10 bases not matched to a gene; V was cut back by 5 bases and J by 6 bases. This CDR3 is built from 14 residues. Germline V lookup: CDR1 SGHDT, CDR2 YYEEEE. DNA for the CDR3: TGTGCCAGCAGGGCCGGGACAGGCTCTCTCGAGCAGTACTTC. It yields the protein CASRAGTGSLEQYF. The full variable domain, in which reference TRBV5-6 and TRBJ2-7 provide the parts outside the CDR3, is DAGVTQSPTHLIKTRGQQVTLRCSPKSGHDTVSWYQQALGQGPQFIFQYYEEEERQRGNFPDRFSGHQFPNYSSELNVNALLLGDSALYLCASRAGTGSLEQYFGPGTRLTVT.

CDR3 in DNA: TGTGCCAGCAGTTTATCATTCGTTTGGGGGGGGCGGTCCTACGAGCAGTACTTC. This encodes CASSLSFVWGGRSYEQYF. J is TRBJ2-7 and V is TRBV27, with D tentatively TRBD2 (7 bases). Germline assignment: CDR1 MNHEY and CDR2 SMNVEV (reference sequence). This CDR3 region has 18 residues. V dropped 0 bases and J dropped 1 base, with 19 bases sitting between them.

This clone was seen a single time. The DNA of the CDR3 is TGTGCCAGCAGCCAACTACTAGCTGGGTCCTACGAGCAGTACTTC. Its translation: CASSQLLAGSYEQYF. The rearrangement uses TRBV14 and TRBJ2-7, with D tentatively TRBD2 (6 bases). V lost 2 bases to trimming and J lost 1 base, with 12 bases between them. CDR3 length: 15 amino acids. Looked up from germline, CDR1 is SGHDN and CDR2 is FVKESK.

The rearrangement links TRBV5-8 to TRBJ1-2; D might be TRBD1 (5 bases). Germline loops: CDR1 SGHTS, CDR2 YDEGEE. The CDR3 has 13 residues. The V gene lost 2 bases and the J gene lost 3 bases, with 8 bases spanning the gap. The CDR3, as DNA: TGTGCCAGCAGCTTCCGACAGCACTATGGCTACACCTTC. Its translation is CASSFRQHYGYTF.

The rearrangement joins TRBV2 to TRBJ2-5; D call uncertain. The assigned J gene may be wrong: the sequence end matches TRBJ2-7 better. Per the germline V gene, CDR1 is SNHLY and CDR2 is FYNNEI. This CDR3 contains 12 residues. The CDR3 loop reads CASSAQNYEQYF. CDR3 coding DNA: TGTGCCAGCAGCGCACAAAACTACGAGCAGTACTTC.

This clone was counted once. The same CDR3 also results from other DNA sequences found in this sample. The chain carries TRBV2 and TRBJ1-2, with unresolved D. V was cut by 3 bases and J by 1 base, with 12 bases left in between. Germline V gives CDR1 SNHLY, CDR2 FYNNEI. The CDR3 has 15 residues. CDR3 amino acids: CASSEMSDINYGYTF. The DNA for the CDR3 is TGTGCCAGCAGTGAGATGTCAGACATTAACTATGGCTACACCTTC.

The gene calls are TRBV11-3 and TRBJ1-2, with TRBD1 as a possible D gene (6 bases). CDR1 is SGHNT and CDR2 is YENEEA in the germline V gene. The CDR3 spans 15 residues. Trimming took 3 bases from V and 5 from J, leaving 16 bases between them. CDR3 sequence reads: CASSFPRGGAYGYTF. Written as DNA, the CDR3 is TGTGCCAGCAGCTTCCCCCGGGGGGGGGCTTATGGCTACACCTTC. The full variable domain, rest sourced from reference TRBV11-3 and TRBJ1-2, is EAGVVQSPRYKIIEKKQPVAFWCNPISGHNTLYWYLQNLGQGPELLIRYENEEAVDDSQLPKDRFSAERLKGVDSTLKIQPAELGDSAVYLCASSFPRGGAYGYTFGSGTRLTVV.

The chain employs TRBV5-1 and TRBJ2-7; perhaps TRBD2 as D (6 bases). CDR1 is SGHRS, CDR2 YFSETQ, per germline. The CDR3 has 13 residues. V lost 7 bases and J 5 bases, leaving 16 bases between the germline ends. The CDR3 DNA is TGCGCCAGCGGTTATCAGGGAGGCAACGAGCAGTACTTC. Encoded protein: CASGYQGGNEQYF.

This rearrangement joins TRBV7-8 to TRBJ2-3; no definite D call. CDR3 length: 15 residues. With 0 bases removed from V and 4 bases from J, the gap between germline ends came to 11 bases. The V gene's germline CDR1 is SGHVS and CDR2 FQNEAQ. Here the CDR3 reads CASSLALRTADTQYF. CDR3 nucleotide sequence: TGTGCCAGCAGCTTAGCCCTACGCACGGCAGATACGCAGTATTTT.

The chain combines TRBV19 with TRBJ1-5, with D perhaps TRBD1 (6 bases). V was clipped by 3 bases and J by 5 bases, with 11 bases between them. Germline lookup yields CDR1 LNHDA and CDR2 SQIVND (reference sequence). CDR3 length equals 14 residues. The DNA for the CDR3 is TGTGCCAGTAGTATCAGGACAGCCGATCAGCCCCAGCATTTT. This gives the protein CASSIRTADQPQHF.